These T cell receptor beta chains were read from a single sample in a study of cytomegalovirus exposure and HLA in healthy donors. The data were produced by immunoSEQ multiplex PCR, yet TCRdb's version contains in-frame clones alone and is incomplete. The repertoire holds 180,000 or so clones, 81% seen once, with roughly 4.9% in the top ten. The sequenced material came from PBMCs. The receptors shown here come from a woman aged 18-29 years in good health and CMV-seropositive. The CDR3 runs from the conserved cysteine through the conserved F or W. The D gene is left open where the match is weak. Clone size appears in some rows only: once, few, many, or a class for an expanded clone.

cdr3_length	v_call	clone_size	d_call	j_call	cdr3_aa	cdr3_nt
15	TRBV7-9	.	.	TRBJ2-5	CASSLWADIQETQYF	TGTGCCAGCAGCTTATGGGCAGATATTCAAGAGACCCAGTACTTC
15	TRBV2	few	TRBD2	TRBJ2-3	CASSDGGGFGDTQYF	TGTGCCAGCAGTGACGGCGGGGGGTTTGGAGATACGCAGTATTTT
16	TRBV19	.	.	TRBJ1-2	CASSWPGPPLNYGYTF	TGTGCCAGTAGTTGGCCAGGGCCTCCTTTAAACTATGGCTACACCTTC
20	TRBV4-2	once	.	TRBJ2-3	CASSQGTSIFNNPSTDTQYF	TGTGCCAGCAGCCAAGGCACATCAATATTCAATAACCCTAGCACAGATACGCAGTATTTT
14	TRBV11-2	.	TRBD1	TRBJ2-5	CASSTGQGVWEQYF	TGTGCCAGCAGCACCGGACAGGGGGTTTGGGAGCAGTACTTC
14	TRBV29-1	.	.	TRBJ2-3	CSVGDIGSTDTQYF	TGCAGCGTGGGGGACATTGGAAGCACAGATACGCAGTATTTT
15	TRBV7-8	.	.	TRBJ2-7	CASSSTDSHYYEQYF	TGTGCCAGCAGCTCGACCGACAGTCATTACTACGAGCAGTACTTC
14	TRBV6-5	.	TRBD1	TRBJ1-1	CASTRTGGELRAFF	TGTGCCAGCACTCGGACAGGGGGCGAGTTGAGGGCTTTCTTT
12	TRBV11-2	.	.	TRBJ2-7	CASSGGGSEQYF	TGTGCCAGCAGCGGGGGCGGATCCGAGCAGTACTTC
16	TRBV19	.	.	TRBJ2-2	CASSMGQGAGAGELFF	TGTGCCAGTAGTATGGGCCAGGGGGCGGGGGCCGGGGAGCTGTTTTTT
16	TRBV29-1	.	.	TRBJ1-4	CSVGHPQGPTNEKLFF	TGCAGCGTTGGGCACCCACAGGGCCCAACTAATGAAAAACTGTTTTTT
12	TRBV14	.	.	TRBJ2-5	CASSQVAETQYF	TGTGCCAGCAGCCAAGTAGCGGAGACCCAGTACTTC
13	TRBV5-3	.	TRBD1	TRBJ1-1	CARSLSSDREAFF	TGTGCCAGAAGCCTATCCTCGGACAGGGAAGCTTTCTTT
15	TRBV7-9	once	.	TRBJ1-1	CASSRGQNLNTEAFF	TGTGCCAGCAGCCGTGGACAGAATTTGAACACTGAAGCTTTCTTT
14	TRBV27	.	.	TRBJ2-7	CASSRTTGNYEQYF	TGTGCCAGCAGCAGAACAACAGGGAACTACGAGCAGTACTTC
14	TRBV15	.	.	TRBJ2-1	CATSRDRGQGEQFF	TGTGCCACCAGCAGAGACAGGGGCCAGGGTGAGCAGTTCTTC
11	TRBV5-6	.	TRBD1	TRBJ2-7	CASSLRTGLSF	TGTGCCAGCAGCCTCCGGACAGGCTTATCATTC
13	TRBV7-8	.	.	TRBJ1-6	CASSPVPNSPLHF	TGTGCCAGCAGCCCGGTTCCTAATTCACCCCTCCACTTT
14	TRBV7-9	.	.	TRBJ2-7	CASSLTGGSYEQYF	TGTGCCAGCAGCTTAACAGGAGGGTCCTACGAGCAGTACTTC
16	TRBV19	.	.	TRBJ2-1	CASSIPQGGGYNEQFF	TGTGCCAGTAGTATCCCGCAAGGAGGAGGATACAATGAGCAGTTCTTC
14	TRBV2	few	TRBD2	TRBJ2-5	CASSPGLAEETQYF	TGTGCCAGTTCTCCGGGACTAGCTGAGGAGACCCAGTACTTC
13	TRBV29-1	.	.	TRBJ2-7	CSVEEGHGGEQYF	TGCAGCGTTGAAGAGGGGCACGGGGGCGAGCAGTACTTC
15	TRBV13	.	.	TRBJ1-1	CASSATGHLNTEAFF	TGTGCCAGCAGCGCGACGGGACACTTGAACACTGAAGCTTTCTTT
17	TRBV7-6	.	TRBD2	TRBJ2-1	CASSSPGLAGGLSEQFF	TGTGCCAGCAGCTCCCCGGGACTAGCGGGGGGCCTTTCGGAGCAGTTCTTC
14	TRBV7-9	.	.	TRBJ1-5	CASSFGGARQPQHF	TGTGCCAGCAGCTTCGGGGGGGCTCGTCAGCCCCAGCATTTT
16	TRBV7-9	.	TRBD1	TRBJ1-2	CASSLGWEGQGGGYTF	TGTGCCAGCAGCTTAGGATGGGAGGGACAGGGCGGCGGCTACACCTTC
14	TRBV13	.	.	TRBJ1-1	CASSLGLGSTEAFF	TGTGCCAGCAGCTTAGGCCTCGGGAGCACTGAAGCTTTCTTT